The T cell receptor beta chain under discussion was sequenced for a study of T-cell reconstitution after alpha-beta-depleted transplantation in children. The trim removed 9 bases at V and 4 bases at J, leaving 4 bases unmatched. The CDR3 has 13 amino acids. This clonotype was observed at least ten times. Library preparation (for TCRbeta) was performed with unique molecular identifiers. Each CDR3 protein gets one entry after TCRdb re-called the PCR reads with MiXCR. The table lists hundreds of thousands of distinct CDR3 sequences, over 15% of them singletons. The V and J genes are TRBV12-3 or TRBV12-4 and TRBJ2-3; the match to TRBD2 covers 10 bases. The origin of this receptor is a human donor who donated a stem cell graft to a child with acute myeloid leukemia. The sequencing used PBMCs from the stem cell graft donor, collected from the stem cell graft. The CDR3 sequence: CASQRGGADTQYF. Written as DNA, the CDR3 is TGTGCCAGTCAGCGGGGGGGGGCAGATACGCAGTATTTT.